Presented here are 31 T cell receptor beta chains from one specimen sequenced in a study of CD8+ T cells in alopecia areata. This sample's treatment: oral pan-JAK inhibitor, 5-10 mg twice daily. cDNA prepared by RNA extraction and subsequent reverse transcription served as the template for sequencing. The repertoire was sequenced with immunoSEQ multiplex PCR; TCRdb's copy has only in-frame clones and lacks some. The table lists approximately 180,000 clones, roughly 53% of them singletons, with less than 14% in the top ten. The sample here was CD8+ T cells sorted from blood, taken at week 24, from a patient treated with tofacitinib. These receptor sequences come from a human donor with alopecia areata.

The chain has TRBV9 and TRBJ1-2, with D maybe TRBD1 (6 bases). The V gene's germline CDR1 is SGDLS and CDR2 YYNGEE. The CDR3 sequence is 16 residues long. V was trimmed by 3 bases and J by 4 bases, leaving 19 bases between them. DNA for the CDR3: TGTGCCAGCAGCGACTGGGACGGACAGACAAGCTATGGCTACACCTTC. Translating gives CASSDWDGQTSYGYTF.

V usage is TRBV4-3 and J usage is TRBJ2-3, with TRBD1 identical over 7 bases. J lost 4 bases, V lost 0 bases, and 10 bases had no gene match. The CDR3 has 17 amino acids. From germline, CDR1 is LGHNA and CDR2 YSLEER. The CDR3 region has the DNA TGCGCCAGCAGCCAAGATGGCGGCAGGGGGATGCCAGATACGCAGTATTTT. Translating it yields CASSQDGGRGMPDTQYF.

The chain joins TRBV7-9 to TRBJ2-4, with 10 bases fitting TRBD1. Germline V gene data show CDR1 as SEHNR and CDR2 as FQNEAQ (reference sequence). V gave up 5 bases and J gave up 10 bases; unmatched junction bases: 11. There are 15 residues in the CDR3. The CDR3 DNA sequence: TGTGCCAGCAGCGGGATCGGGACAGGGGAGAAGATTCAGTACTTC. Protein sequence: CASSGIGTGEKIQYF.

This clone appeared a few times. The chain joins TRBV18 to TRBJ2-3; D is unclear. Deletions cut 0 bases from V and 5 bases from J, with 3 bases between. Germline CDR1 and CDR2: KGHSH and LQKENI. This CDR3 has 12 residues. This CDR3 reads CASSPPGDTQYF. The CDR3 nucleotides are TGTGCCAGCTCACCACCGGGAGATACGCAGTATTTT.

As to this clone: The germline gene is not matched at one end of the junction; a read error may be the cause. The genes are TRBV29-1 and TRBJ2-7, with D possibly being TRBD2 (6 bases). CDR3 size: 13 residues. CDR1 SQVTM and CDR2 ANQGSEA come from the germline V gene. The CDR3 DNA follows: TGCAGCGTTGAAGAGGGGACGGACTACGGGCAGTACTTC. It is translated as CSVEEGTDYGQYF.

The chain carries TRBV30 and TRBJ1-2; a weak D match, TRBD1 (5 bases). The CDR3 extends over 12 amino acids. Trimming pared 4 bases from V and 4 bases from J, leaving 10 bases between. The germline V gene has CDR1 GTSNPN and CDR2 SVGIG (reference sequence). The CDR3: CAWTTGGYGYTF. CDR3 in DNA: TGTGCCTGGACCACCGGGGGCTATGGCTACACCTTC.

V and J are TRBV7-2 and TRBJ2-7, with 7 nucleotides matching TRBD2. CDR1 and CDR2 (germline): SGHTA, FQGNSA. The CDR3 is 16 residues long. V shed 5 bases and J 2 bases; nucleotides not matched to a gene: 12. CDR3 loop: CASSLLGGGGTYEQYF. The DNA of the CDR3 is TGTGCCAGCAGCCTCTTAGGCGGCGGGGGTACCTACGAGCAGTACTTC.

This chain connects TRBV2 to TRBJ2-2; D is unresolved. The CDR3 has 13 amino acids. The germline V gene encodes CDR1 SNHLY and CDR2 FYNNEI. V dropped 5 bases and J dropped 5 bases, with 9 bases sitting between them. The CDR3 is CASSQDGTGELFF. In nucleotides, the CDR3 is TGTGCCAGCAGTCAAGACGGAACCGGGGAGCTGTTTTTT. The whole variable domain, remainder taken from reference TRBV2 and TRBJ2-2, is EPEVTQTPSHQVTQMGQEVILRCVPISNHLYFYWYRQILGQKVEFLVSFYNNEISEKSEIFDDQFSVERPDGSNFTLKIRSTKLEDSAMYFCASSQDGTGELFFGEGSRLTVL.

This chain uses TRBV29-1 with TRBJ2-1; D may be TRBD2 (6 bases). The CDR3 runs to 14 residues. The V and J ends lost 1 base and 1 base respectively, with 8 bases between them. Germline loops: CDR1 SQVTM, CDR2 ANQGSEA. The CDR3 sequence: CSVEGGDSYNEQFF. In nucleotides, the CDR3 is TGCAGCGTTGAAGGGGGGGATTCCTACAATGAGCAGTTCTTC.

The rearrangement uses TRBV7-8 and TRBJ2-7, with D possibly being TRBD1 (6 bases). V was clipped by 4 bases and J by 4 bases, with 17 bases between them. CDR1 is SGHVS and CDR2 is FQNEAQ in the germline V gene. The CDR3 loop spans 15 amino acids. DNA for the CDR3: TGTGCCAGCAGCTCCATAACCGGGACACATTACGAGCAGTACTTC. Translation: CASSSITGTHYEQYF.

The chain recombines TRBV10-3 with TRBJ1-2; 10 bases match TRBD1. The germline CDR1 and CDR2 sequences are ENHRY and SYGVKD. V gave up 2 bases and J gave up 6 bases; unmatched junction bases: 3. This CDR3 has 14 residues. The CDR3 spells CAISERDRGDGYTF. The CDR3 bases are TGTGCCATCAGTGAGCGGGACAGGGGAGATGGCTACACCTTC.

The V call is TRBV30, the J call TRBJ2-3; perhaps TRBD2 as D (5 bases). The V gene's germline CDR1 is GTSNPN and CDR2 SVGIG (reference sequence). Trimming removed 0 bases from V and 6 bases from J, with 13 bases in between. This CDR3 spans 14 amino acids. This CDR3 is CAWSVLRAGDTQYF. In nucleotides, the CDR3 is TGTGCCTGGAGTGTACTGAGGGCCGGGGATACGCAGTATTTT.

The chain's CDR3 is CASSQLPSQETQYF. The CDR3 region has the DNA TGTGCCAGCAGCCAGCTCCCCTCCCAAGAGACCCAGTACTTC. This chain uses TRBV4-2 with TRBJ2-5; D remains ambiguous. CDR3 length: 14 residues. The V end was cut by 3 bases, the J end by 1 base, with 9 bases between. Germline CDR1 reads LGHNA; CDR2 reads YNFKEQ.

This clone was seen a handful of times. The chain has TRBV19 and TRBJ2-3; TRBD1 matches 7 bases. Germline assignment: CDR1 LNHDA and CDR2 SQIVND (reference sequence). Trimming at V came to 9 bases and at J to 4 bases, leaving 10 bases not matched to a gene. The CDR3 loop spans 14 amino acids. DNA for the CDR3: TGTGCCAGCACTCGGACAGGTAGAGCAGATACGCAGTATTTT. Amino acid sequence: CASTRTGRADTQYF.

The chain employs TRBV27 and TRBJ2-7; TRBD1 matches 9 bases. With 4 bases clipped from V and 5 bases from J, the junction kept 6 bases outside the gene matches. This CDR3 region has 14 residues. CDR1 and CDR2 from the germline V gene are MNHEY and SMNVEV (reference sequence). CDR3 coding DNA: TGTGCCAGCAGTTCAGGGACAGGGATTGACGAGCAGTACTTC. The encoded protein is CASSSGTGIDEQYF.

The rearrangement uses TRBV29-1 and TRBJ2-7; no definite D call. The CDR3 contains 11 residues. V was cut by 0 bases and J by 2 bases, with 2 bases left in between. CDR1 and CDR2 from the germline V gene are SQVTM and ANQGSEA. CDR3 sequence reads: CSVEETYEQYF. CDR3 coding DNA: TGCAGCGTTGAAGAGACCTACGAGCAGTACTTC.

V gene TRBV5-1 combines with J gene TRBJ2-7; 9 bases are shared with TRBD2. From germline, CDR1 is SGHRS and CDR2 YFSETQ. There are 14 residues in the CDR3. Losses at the gene ends were 4 bases for V and 5 bases for J; bases not matched to a gene: 7. In nucleotides, the CDR3 is TGCGCCAGCAGCCTGAGCGGGGGGTACGACGAGCAGTACTTC. Its protein is CASSLSGGYDEQYF.

This clone showed up just a few times. V gene TRBV4-3 combines with J gene TRBJ2-4; D uncertain. From germline, CDR1 is LGHNA and CDR2 YSLEER. The CDR3 sequence is 14 residues long. V gave up 0 bases and J gave up 5 bases, with 8 bases separating them. CDR3 amino acids: CASSQDGGENIQYF. In DNA form, the CDR3 reads TGCGCCAGCAGCCAAGATGGCGGTGAAAACATTCAGTACTTC.

The J gene is TRBJ1-6, the V gene TRBV30; 9 bases map to TRBD1. V shed 4 bases, J shed 7 bases, and the junction held 11 bases outside the gene matches. This CDR3 has 16 amino acids. Looked up from germline, CDR1 is GTSNPN and CDR2 is SVGIG (reference sequence). The CDR3 reads CAWTEQGATRNSPLHF. In DNA form, the CDR3 reads TGTGCCTGGACTGAACAGGGGGCCACGAGGAATTCACCCCTCCACTTT.

The CDR3 DNA sequence: TGTGCCAGCAGCCATTATACGAACACCGGGGAGCTGTTTTTT. Its protein is CASSHYTNTGELFF. The J gene is TRBJ2-2, the V gene TRBV14; D unresolved. CDR1 is SGHDN, CDR2 FVKESK, per germline. The CDR3 consists of 14 residues. V was trimmed by 3 bases and J by 0 bases, leaving 5 bases between them.

The chain uses TRBV4-3 and TRBJ1-4; TRBD1 matches at 7 bases. The CDR3 consists of 17 residues. The germline V gene has CDR1 LGHNA and CDR2 YSLEER. With 0 bases clipped from V and 8 bases from J, the junction kept 12 bases outside the gene matches. CDR3 DNA: TGCGCCAGCAGCCAAGATGGAGCTGGGACAGTTCTGGAAAAACTGTTTTTT. Protein: CASSQDGAGTVLEKLFF.

The chain recombines TRBV2 with TRBJ2-3; unclear D gene. V lost 3 bases and J lost 2, with 6 bases in between. Germline CDR1 SNHLY, CDR2 FYNNEI. CDR3 length: 13 amino acids. In DNA form, the CDR3 reads TGTGCCAGCAGTGAGTCTAACACAGATACGCAGTATTTT. It translates to CASSESNTDTQYF. Drawing the rest from reference TRBV2 and TRBJ2-3, the complete variable domain is EPEVTQTPSHQVTQMGQEVILRCVPISNHLYFYWYRQILGQKVEFLVSFYNNEISEKSEIFDDQFSVERPDGSNFTLKIRSTKLEDSAMYFCASSESNTDTQYFGPGTRLTVL.

CDR3 in amino acids: CASSLDPMVDRYGYTF. As DNA, the CDR3 is TGTGCCAGCAGCCTAGACCCCATGGTGGATCGGTATGGCTACACCTTC. The rearrangement uses TRBV7-6 and TRBJ1-2; D remains ambiguous. V was trimmed by 5 bases and J by 5 bases, leaving 21 bases between them. The CDR3 is 16 amino acids. From germline, CDR1 is SGHVS and CDR2 FNYEAQ.

V is TRBV9 and J is TRBJ2-7; 7 nucleotides line up with TRBD2. Per germline, CDR1 SGDLS and CDR2 YYNGEE. The CDR3 runs to 14 residues. V gave up 4 bases and J gave up 5 bases; unmatched junction bases: 9. Here the CDR3 reads CASSPRQAGNEQYF. DNA for the CDR3: TGTGCCAGCAGCCCCCGGCAAGCGGGGAACGAGCAGTACTTC.

This clone was observed a few times. The chain carries TRBV4-3 and TRBJ1-2; TRBD1 is a possible D gene (5 bases). This CDR3 region has 14 residues. V lost 1 base to trimming and J lost 3 bases, with 9 bases between them. From germline, CDR1 is LGHNA and CDR2 YSLEER. The CDR3 reads CASSQGKGYYGYTF. The CDR3 nucleotides read TGCGCCAGCAGCCAAGGCAAGGGGTACTATGGCTACACCTTC.

This chain's CDR3 is CASSSPGLSYEQYF. For the CDR3, the DNA is TGTGCCAGCAGCTCCCCGGGACTATCCTACGAGCAGTACTTC. The rearrangement uses TRBV13 and TRBJ2-7; TRBD2 matches 7 bases. Germline CDR1 and CDR2: PRHDT and FYEKMQ (reference sequence). This CDR3 is 14 amino acids long. V lost 4 bases, J lost 1 base, and 4 bases stayed unmatched.

The chain couples TRBV7-3 to TRBJ2-6, with D possibly being TRBD1 (6 bases). Germline CDR1 reads SGHTA; CDR2 reads FQGTGA. The V and J ends lost 6 bases and 2 bases respectively, with 8 bases between them. CDR3 length: 14 residues. CDR3: CASSPGAGANVLTF. For the CDR3, the DNA is TGTGCCAGCAGTCCAGGGGCTGGGGCCAACGTCCTGACTTTC.

This clone was seen a handful of times. The chain has TRBV30 and TRBJ2-3; TRBD2 matches 12 bases. The V segment lost 7 bases and the J segment 6 bases; nucleotides outside the gene matches: 11. The CDR3 has 15 amino acids. The germline V gene encodes CDR1 GTSNPN and CDR2 SVGIG (reference sequence). In DNA, the CDR3 is TGTGCCTTACGCCCTAGCGGGGGGGCTTTGGATACGCAGTATTTT. Amino acids: CALRPSGGALDTQYF. Together with reference TRBV30 and TRBJ2-3, the CDR3 gives the full variable domain: SQTIHQWPATLVQPVGSPLSLECTVEGTSNPNLYWYRQAAGRGLQLLFYSVGIGQISSEVPQNLSASRPQDRQFILSSKKLLLSDSGFYLCALRPSGGALDTQYFGPGTRLTVL.

The V and J genes are TRBV7-2 and TRBJ2-2; a possible D gene is TRBD1 (5 bases). CDR1 is SGHTA, CDR2 FQGNSA, per germline. Trimming left V 0 bases short and J 3 bases short, with 17 bases between. The CDR3 has 18 amino acids. DNA of the CDR3: TGTGCCAGCAGCTTAGCGATGAGCAGGGAACAGGACACCGGGGAGCTGTTTTTT. The encoded protein is CASSLAMSREQDTGELFF.

This chain joins TRBV10-3 and TRBJ2-2; the D gene is possibly TRBD2 (6 bases). Germline values: CDR1 ENHRY, CDR2 SYGVKD. Trimming took off 10 bases at V and 1 base at J, with 13 bases between the two ends. The CDR3 totals 14 residues. CDR3 amino acids: CATCSGGNTGELFF. The CDR3 bases are TGTGCCACCTGTTCCGGGGGGAACACCGGGGAGCTGTTTTTT.

The chain employs TRBV5-6 and TRBJ2-3; D not resolved. Germline V gene lookup returns CDR1 SGHDT and CDR2 YYEEEE. The V end lost 9 bases, the J end lost 0 bases, and 14 bases lay between the germline ends. CDR3 length equals 14 residues. The CDR3 here is CATGGRFSTDTQYF. The CDR3, as DNA: TGTGCCACCGGCGGTAGGTTCAGCACAGATACGCAGTATTTT.